Below, one TCR beta chain is given with its context. Per germline, CDR1 SGHTA and CDR2 FQGTGA. This CDR3 has 15 residues. V gave up 6 bases and J gave up 8 bases; unmatched junction bases: 11. The data are from a study of T-cell memory formation after mild COVID-19. Via MiXCR, TCRdb re-called the 5' RACE reads, giving one row per CDR3 protein. The sample lists approximately 88,000 distinct CDR3 sequences; 20% to 30% were seen once. This chain uses TRBV7-3 with TRBJ2-2; 8 bases map to TRBD2. The material sequenced was PBMCs or a T cell subset sorted from them (not recorded which). This receptor was identified in a man aged 18 to 35 who had mild COVID-19 (a few samples of this study predate the infection). Cell type and time point are not known. CDR3 in amino acids: CASRDTAGGPGELFF. Written as DNA, the CDR3 is TGTGCCAGCAGGGACACGGCGGGGGGCCCGGGGGAGCTGTTTTTT.